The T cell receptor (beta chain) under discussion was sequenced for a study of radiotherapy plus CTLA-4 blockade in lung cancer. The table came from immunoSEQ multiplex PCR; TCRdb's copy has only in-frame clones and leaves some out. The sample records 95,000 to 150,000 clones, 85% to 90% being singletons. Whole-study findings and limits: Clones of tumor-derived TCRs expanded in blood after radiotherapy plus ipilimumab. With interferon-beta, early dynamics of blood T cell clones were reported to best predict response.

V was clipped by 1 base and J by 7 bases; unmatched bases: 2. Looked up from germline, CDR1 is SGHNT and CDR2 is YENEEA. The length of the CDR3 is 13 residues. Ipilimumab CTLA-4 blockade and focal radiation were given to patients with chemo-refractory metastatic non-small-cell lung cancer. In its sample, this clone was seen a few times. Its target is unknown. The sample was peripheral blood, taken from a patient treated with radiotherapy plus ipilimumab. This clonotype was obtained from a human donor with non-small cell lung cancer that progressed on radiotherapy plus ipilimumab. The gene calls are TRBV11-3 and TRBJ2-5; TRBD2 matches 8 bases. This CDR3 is CASSLAGGGTQYF. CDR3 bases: TGTGCCAGCAGCTTAGCGGGAGGGGGGACCCAGTACTTC.